The 21 T cell receptor beta chains given below trace back to one sample, sequenced in a study of blood T cell repertoires in COVID-19. The table came from immunoSEQ multiplex PCR; TCRdb's copy has only in-frame clones and leaves some out. The sample carries fewer than 50,000 clones, around four fifths recorded once. What was sequenced was peripheral blood. These receptors were obtained from a man older than 75 with active or convalescent COVID-19.

This clone was observed once. The rearrangement links TRBV5-4 to TRBJ2-5, with 7 positions matching TRBD2. Trimming took 7 bases from V and 0 from J; bases not matched to a gene: 3. Germline V gives CDR1 SGHNT, CDR2 YYREEE (reference sequence). The CDR3 totals 13 residues. In DNA, the CDR3 is TGTGCCAGCTCGGGGAGGGACCAAGAGACCCAGTACTTC. It is translated as CASSGRDQETQYF.

This clone was detected only a few times. The CDR3 reads CASSSGGASLRDTQYF. In DNA, the CDR3 is TGTGCCAGCAGCTCGGGGGGGGCTTCGCTTCGAGATACGCAGTATTTT. The chain joins TRBV7-9 to TRBJ2-3; 8 nucleotides agree with TRBD2. Unmatched junction bases numbered 11, after V lost 4 bases and J lost 5 bases. The CDR3 spans 16 residues. Germline loops: CDR1 SEHNR, CDR2 FQNEAQ (reference sequence).

The chain joins TRBV10-3 to TRBJ1-1; 8 bases align to TRBD1. The CDR3 runs to 15 residues. V shed 6 bases, J shed 0 bases, and the junction held 6 bases outside the gene matches. The germline V gene encodes CDR1 ENHRY and CDR2 SYGVKD. The CDR3 is CAISNPTGVNTEAFF. The CDR3, as DNA: TGTGCCATCAGCAACCCGACAGGGGTGAACACTGAAGCTTTCTTT.

This chain uses TRBV16 with TRBJ1-5, with D possibly matching TRBD1 (5 bases). Trimming took off 3 bases at V and 0 bases at J, with 12 bases between the two ends. The CDR3 has 16 residues. Germline-derived CDR1 and CDR2 are KGHSY and FQNENV. The CDR3 DNA sequence: TGTGCCAGCAGCCACTCGGACACGTATAGCAATCAGCCCCAGCATTTT. Residues: CASSHSDTYSNQPQHF.

This clone showed up just once. V and J are TRBV9 and TRBJ2-1; 7 bases align to TRBD2. After removal of 0 bases from V and 6 bases from J, the junction contained 6 bases not matched to a gene. CDR3 length equals 15 residues. The V gene's germline CDR1 is SGDLS and CDR2 YYNGEE. DNA of the CDR3: TGTGCCAGCAGCGTAGCGTGGGGAGGGCTCAATGAGCAGTTCTTC. Its protein product is CASSVAWGGLNEQFF.

The V call is TRBV27, the J call TRBJ2-2, with D possibly being TRBD2 (5 bases). The CDR3 runs to 14 residues. V was pared by 2 bases and J by 6 bases, with 10 bases between. CDR1 is MNHEY, CDR2 SMNVEV, per germline (reference sequence). For the CDR3, the DNA is TGTGCCAGCAGTTTAGCGGCTAGCCCCGGGGAGCTGTTTTTT. Translated, it gives CASSLAASPGELFF.

This clone was observed a handful of times. The chain carries TRBV19 and TRBJ2-5; 7 bases line up with TRBD2. Germline-derived CDR1 and CDR2 are LNHDA and SQIVND (reference sequence). Trimming cost V 6 bases and J 2 bases; bases outside gene matches: 6. The CDR3 runs to 14 residues. Here the CDR3 reads CASSPKRGQETQYF. As DNA, the CDR3 is TGTGCCAGTAGCCCAAAGCGGGGTCAAGAGACCCAGTACTTC.

This clone has just one count. The chain is built from TRBV28 and TRBJ1-6, with 9 bases aligning to TRBD1. V lost 2 bases, J lost 5 bases, and 13 bases stayed unmatched. The CDR3 extends over 19 amino acids. The germline gives CDR1 MDHEN, CDR2 SYDVKM. CDR3 region: CASSLPGTGYRVNNSPLHF. For the CDR3, the DNA is TGTGCCAGCAGTTTACCCGGGACAGGGTATAGAGTCAATAATTCACCCCTCCACTTT. The variable domain in full, with the rest retrieved from reference TRBV28 and TRBJ1-6, is DVKVTQSSRYLVKRTGEKVFLECVQDMDHENMFWYRQDPGLGLRLIYFSYDVKMKEKGDIPEGYSVSREKKERFSLILESASTNQTSMYLCASSLPGTGYRVNNSPLHFGNGTRLTVT.

The chain combines TRBV19 with TRBJ2-7; 10 bases line up with TRBD1. The V gene end was trimmed by 5 bases and the J gene end by 3 bases; junction bases not matched to a gene: 4. Per germline, CDR1 LNHDA and CDR2 SQIVND (reference sequence). This CDR3 has 14 amino acids. Written as DNA, the CDR3 is TGTGCCAGTAGTGGCCGGGACAGGGGCTACGAGCAGTACTTC. Its translation: CASSGRDRGYEQYF.

This chain connects TRBV14 to TRBJ2-6; 8 bases are a match to TRBD2. The germline V gene encodes CDR1 SGHDN and CDR2 FVKESK. This CDR3 has 17 amino acids. V shed 0 bases, J shed 13 bases, and the junction held 14 bases outside the gene matches. The CDR3 sequence: CASSQENSSGRGKVLTF. In DNA, the CDR3 is TGTGCCAGCAGCCAAGAGAATTCTAGCGGGCGCGGCAAGGTCCTGACTTTC.

This clone has a handful of counts. The chain joins TRBV25-1 to TRBJ2-7, with 8 bases that match TRBD1. Germline V gene sequence: CDR1 MGHDK, CDR2 SYGVNS. V shed 8 bases and J 1 base; nucleotides not matched to a gene: 7. The length of the CDR3 is 14 residues. This chain's CDR3 is CASVKGQGSYEQYF. In DNA form, the CDR3 reads TGTGCCAGCGTCAAAGGACAGGGATCCTACGAGCAGTACTTC.

The chain combines TRBV28 with TRBJ2-7, with no clear D. The CDR3 is made up of 12 amino acids. V was trimmed by 6 bases and J by 5 bases, leaving 11 bases between them. Looked up from germline, CDR1 is MDHEN and CDR2 is SYDVKM. Here the CDR3 DNA reads TGTGCCAGCAGACACCTCCCCCACGAGCAGTACTTC. Its translation: CASRHLPHEQYF.

The chain uses TRBV2 and TRBJ2-1; D perhaps matches TRBD2 (6 bases). The CDR3 is made up of 16 amino acids. Germline assignment: CDR1 SNHLY and CDR2 FYNNEI. The V gene lost 2 bases and the J gene lost 2 bases, with 13 bases spanning the gap. The CDR3 region has the DNA TGTGCCAGCAGTGAAATTAGCGGCCTGGCCTACAATGAGCAGTTCTTC. As protein: CASSEISGLAYNEQFF.

This clone occurred a few times. J is TRBJ2-2 and V is TRBV7-9, with D hard to call. The CDR3 covers 12 residues. Germline CDR1 and CDR2: SEHNR and FQNEAQ (reference sequence). The V gene lost 6 bases and the J gene lost 1 base, with 3 bases spanning the gap. CDR3 protein: CASRRNTGELFF. CDR3 sequence (DNA): TGTGCCAGCAGGCGGAACACCGGGGAGCTGTTTTTT.

The CDR3 here is CASSYLAGQGYEKLFF. CDR3 coding DNA: TGTGCCAGCAGTTACCTAGCGGGACAGGGGTATGAAAAACTGTTTTTT. This chain links TRBV6-5 with TRBJ1-4, with 10 positions matching TRBD1. The CDR3 runs to 16 residues. The germline CDR1 and CDR2 sequences are MNHEY and SVGAGI. V shed 2 bases and J 6 bases; nucleotides not matched to a gene: 6.

The V and J genes are TRBV19 and TRBJ2-6; 10 bases are a match to TRBD1. The CDR3 is 19 amino acids. Trimming cost V 1 base and J 2 bases; bases outside gene matches: 8. The germline V gene encodes CDR1 LNHDA and CDR2 SQIVND (reference sequence). CDR3 in DNA: TGTGCCAGTAGTATAGGGAAGGGACAGGGGAACCCTGGGGCCAACGTCCTGACTTTC. Its protein is CASSIGKGQGNPGANVLTF.

The rearrangement joins TRBV7-3 to TRBJ2-1; 14 nucleotides agree with TRBD2. This CDR3 contains 18 residues. With 5 bases clipped from V and 8 bases from J, the junction kept 14 bases outside the gene matches. Germline V gene lookup returns CDR1 SGHTA and CDR2 FQGTGA. The CDR3 reads CASSLGTSGRPLLDEQFF. For the CDR3, the DNA is TGTGCCAGCAGCCTGGGGACTAGCGGGAGACCCCTTTTAGATGAGCAGTTCTTC.

This chain joins TRBV10-3 and TRBJ2-5, with 7 nucleotides matching TRBD2. Germline V gene lookup returns CDR1 ENHRY and CDR2 SYGVKD. This CDR3 is built from 16 residues. The junction had 14 bases not matched to a gene; V was cut back by 5 bases and J by 5 bases. The CDR3 DNA sequence: TGTGCCATCAGTTCCACGACTAGCCATCGTTCGGAGACCCAGTACTTC. Its translation: CAISSTTSHRSETQYF.

V gene TRBV19 combines with J gene TRBJ2-4, with 7 nucleotides matching TRBD1. CDR1 is LNHDA, CDR2 SQIVND, per germline (reference sequence). This CDR3 has 17 amino acids. Losses at the gene ends were 5 bases for V and 0 bases for J; bases not matched to a gene: 10. CDR3 protein: CASSYDTGALAKNIQYF. The CDR3 nucleotides read TGTGCCAGTAGTTATGATACAGGGGCCCTAGCCAAAAACATTCAGTACTTC.

This clone was seen a few times. This chain uses TRBV5-6 with TRBJ2-7; D is perhaps TRBD2 (6 bases). The CDR3 is 14 residues long. Trimming took off 6 bases at V and 2 bases at J, with 15 bases between the two ends. Germline V gene data show CDR1 as SGHDT and CDR2 as YYEEEE. Written as DNA, the CDR3 is TGTGCCAGCACCCCAATCCCGGGGGCCTACGAGCAGTACTTC. Residues: CASTPIPGAYEQYF.

Note on this clone: The junction differs from germline at one of its ends, possibly a read error. The rearrangement links TRBV7-7 to TRBJ2-1, with 9 bases matching TRBD1. The CDR3 is 15 amino acids. Germline assignment: CDR1 SSHAT and CDR2 FNYEAQ (reference sequence). The CDR3 sequence is CASSPGQGPYNEQFF. The CDR3 nucleotides are TGTGCTAGCAGCCCCGGACAGGGGCCCTACAATGAGCAGTTCTTC.